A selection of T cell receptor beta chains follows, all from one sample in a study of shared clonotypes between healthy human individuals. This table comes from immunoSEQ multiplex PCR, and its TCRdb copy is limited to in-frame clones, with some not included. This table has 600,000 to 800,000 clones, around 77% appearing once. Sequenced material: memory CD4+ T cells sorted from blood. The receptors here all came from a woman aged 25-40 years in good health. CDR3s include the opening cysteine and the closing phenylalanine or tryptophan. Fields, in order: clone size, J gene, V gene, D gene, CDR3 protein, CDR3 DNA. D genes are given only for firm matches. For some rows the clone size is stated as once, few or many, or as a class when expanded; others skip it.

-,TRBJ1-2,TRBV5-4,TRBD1,CASSQGDSGYTF,TGTGCCAGCAGCCAAGGGGACAGTGGCTACACCTTC
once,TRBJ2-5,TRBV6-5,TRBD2,CASSPQLAGGETQYF,TGTGCCAGCAGCCCTCAACTAGCGGGAGGGGAGACCCAGTACTTC
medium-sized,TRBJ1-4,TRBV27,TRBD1,CASKQGLANEKLFF,TGTGCCAGCAAACAGGGGTTGGCTAATGAAAAACTGTTTTTT
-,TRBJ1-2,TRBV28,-,CASSGGNYGYTF,TGTGCCAGCAGTGGGGGTAACTATGGCTACACCTTC
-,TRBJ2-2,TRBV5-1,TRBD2,CASEGTSGNTGELFF,TGCGCCAGCGAAGGGACTAGCGGGAACACCGGGGAGCTGTTTTTT
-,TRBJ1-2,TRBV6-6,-,CASSPRTVNYGYTF,TGTGCCAGCAGTCCCCGGACAGTTAACTATGGCTACACCTTC
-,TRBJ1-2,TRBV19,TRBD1,CASRPGQGNYGYTF,TGTGCCAGCCGACCGGGACAGGGAAACTATGGCTACACCTTC
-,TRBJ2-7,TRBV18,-,CASSPGRQHYEQYF,TGTGCCAGCTCACCCGGTAGACAACACTACGAGCAGTACTTC
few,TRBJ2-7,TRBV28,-,CASSHTYEQYF,TGTGCCAGCAGTCATACTTACGAGCAGTACTTC
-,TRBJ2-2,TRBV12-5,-,CASGSGQDNTGELFF,TGTGCTAGTGGTTCAGGGCAGGATAACACCGGGGAGCTGTTTTTT
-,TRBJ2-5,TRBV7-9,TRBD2,CASSHPAGGETQYF,TGTGCCAGCAGCCACCCGGCGGGGGGGGAGACCCAGTACTTC
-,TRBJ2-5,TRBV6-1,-,CASRAGIEETQYF,TGTGCCAGCAGAGCCGGGATCGAAGAGACCCAGTACTTC
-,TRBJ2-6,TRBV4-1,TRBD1,CASSLRSGTGGTSGANVLTF,TGCGCCAGCAGCCTGCGAAGTGGGACAGGGGGCACCTCTGGGGCCAACGTCCTGACTTTC
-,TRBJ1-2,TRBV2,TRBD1,CASSLLPGQGALGYTF,TGTGCCAGCAGCCTCCTCCCGGGACAGGGGGCGCTTGGCTACACCTTC
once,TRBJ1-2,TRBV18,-,CASSPPGGALYGYTF,TGTGCCAGCTCACCCCCCGGGGGGGCTCTGTATGGCTACACCTTC
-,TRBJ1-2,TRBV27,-,CASSLSGGYGYTF,TGTGCCAGCAGTTTGTCGGGAGGCTATGGCTACACCTTC
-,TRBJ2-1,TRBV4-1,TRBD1,CASSVGQDLFNEQFF,TGCGCCAGCAGCGTGGGACAGGATTTATTCAATGAGCAGTTCTTC
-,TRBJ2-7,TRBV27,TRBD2,CASSSRDYSFEQYF,TGTGCCAGCAGTTCCCGGGACTACTCATTCGAGCAGTACTTC
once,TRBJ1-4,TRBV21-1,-,CASSKGLGDRATNEKLFF,TGTGCCAGCAGCAAAGGACTGGGCGACAGGGCAACTAATGAAAAACTGTTTTTT
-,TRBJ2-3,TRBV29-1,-,CSVEGPFGTDTQYF,TGCAGCGTTGAGGGGCCCTTTGGGACAGATACGCAGTATTTT
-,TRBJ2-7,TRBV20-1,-,CSARGGEGQYF,TGCAGTGCTAGAGGGGGTGAGGGGCAGTACTTC
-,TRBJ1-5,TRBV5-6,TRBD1,CASSHRDRGQPQHF,TGTGCCAGCAGCCACAGGGACAGGGGCCAGCCCCAGCATTTT
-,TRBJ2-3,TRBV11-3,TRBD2,CASSWTSGSNTQYF,TGTGCCAGCAGCTGGACTAGTGGGAGTAATACGCAGTATTTT
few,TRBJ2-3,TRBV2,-,CASKRTFITDTQYF,TGTGCCAGCAAACGGACTTTTATCACAGATACGCAGTATTTT
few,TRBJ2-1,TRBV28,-,CASSTGDEQFF,TGTGCCAGCAGTACTGGCGATGAGCAGTTCTTC
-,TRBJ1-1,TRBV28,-,CASSPSTGMNTEAFF,TGTGCCAGCAGTCCCTCGACCGGGATGAACACTGAAGCTTTCTTT
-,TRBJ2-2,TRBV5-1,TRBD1,CASSPPGQGSTGELFF,TGCGCCAGCAGCCCCCCGGGACAGGGGTCCACCGGGGAGCTGTTTTTT
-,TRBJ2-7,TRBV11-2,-,CASSLAGVTYEQYF,TGTGCCAGCAGCTTAGCGGGAGTTACCTACGAGCAGTACTTC
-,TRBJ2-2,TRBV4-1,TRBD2,CASSQDSPSGRVNTGELFF,TGCGCCAGCAGCCAAGATAGTCCTAGCGGGAGGGTAAACACCGGGGAGCTGTTTTTT
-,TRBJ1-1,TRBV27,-,CASSFESGPKSEAFF,TGTGCCAGCAGTTTTGAGTCAGGGCCGAAGTCTGAAGCTTTCTTT
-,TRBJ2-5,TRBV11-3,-,CASCLQTSQVEQYF,TGTGCCAGCTGCCTGCAGACTAGTCAAGTGGAGCAGTACTTC
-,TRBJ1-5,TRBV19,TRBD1,CASNDRAGSNQPQHF,TGTGCCAGTAACGACAGGGCTGGGAGCAATCAGCCCCAGCATTTT
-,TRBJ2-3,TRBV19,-,CASLPKGANTDTQYF,TGTGCCAGTCTACCTAAGGGAGCGAACACAGATACGCAGTATTTT
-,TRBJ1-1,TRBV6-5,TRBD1,CASSYGTGEDTEAFF,TGTGCCAGCAGTTACGGGACAGGAGAGGACACTGAAGCTTTCTTT
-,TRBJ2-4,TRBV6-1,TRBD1,CASLPGQGNIQYF,TGTGCCAGCCTACCGGGACAGGGAAACATTCAGTACTTC
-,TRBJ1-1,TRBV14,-,CASSQDRGALGDQAFF,TGTGCCAGCAGCCAAGATCGGGGGGCACTTGGGGATCAAGCTTTCTTT
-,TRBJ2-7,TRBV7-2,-,CASSWAGTDSYEQYF,TGTGCCAGCAGCTGGGCCGGGACCGACTCCTACGAGCAGTACTTC
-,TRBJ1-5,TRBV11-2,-,CASSLEGFGNQPQHF,TGTGCCAGCAGCTTAGAAGGGTTTGGCAATCAGCCCCAGCATTTT
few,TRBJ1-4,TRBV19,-,CASSIQGSNEKLFF,TGTGCCAGTAGTATACAGGGGTCTAATGAAAAACTGTTTTTT
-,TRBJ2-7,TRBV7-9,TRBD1,CASSLGQGRNEQYF,TGTGCCAGCAGCTTGGGACAGGGGCGTAACGAGCAGTACTTC
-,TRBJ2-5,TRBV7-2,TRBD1,CASSLMGQPQETQYF,TGTGCCAGCAGCTTAATGGGACAGCCACAAGAGACCCAGTACTTC
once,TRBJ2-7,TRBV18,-,CASSPPVYPSEQYF,TGTGCCAGCTCACCACCGGTTTACCCTTCCGAGCAGTACTTC
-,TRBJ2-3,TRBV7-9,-,CARTGVGDTDTQYF,TGTGCCAGGACTGGCGTAGGGGACACAGATACGCAGTATTTT
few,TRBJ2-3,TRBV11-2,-,CASSRTTDTQYF,TGTGCCAGCAGCAGGACCACAGATACGCAGTATTTT
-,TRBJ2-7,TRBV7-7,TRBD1,CASSLSQGAHEQYF,TGTGCCAGCAGCTTATCACAGGGGGCCCACGAGCAGTACTTC
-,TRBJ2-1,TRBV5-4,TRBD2,CASSFGTSVNEQFF,TGTGCCAGCAGCTTCGGGACTAGCGTCAATGAGCAGTTCTTC
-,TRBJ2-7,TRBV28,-,CASSPGAGLRYEQYF,TGTGCCAGCAGTCCCGGGGCGGGGTTGAGATACGAGCAGTACTTC
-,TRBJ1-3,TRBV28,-,CASSLTGGGSGNTIYF,TGTGCCAGCAGTTTAACGGGTGGGGGCAGTGGAAACACCATATATTTT
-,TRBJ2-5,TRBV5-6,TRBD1,CASSQGGTPAKTQYF,TGTGCCAGCAGCCAAGGGGGCACGCCTGCGAAGACCCAGTACTTC
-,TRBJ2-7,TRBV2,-,CASSEGGTFYEQYF,TGTGCCAGCAGTGAAGGGGGGACATTCTACGAGCAGTACTTC
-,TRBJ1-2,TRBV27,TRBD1,CASSSPRGTGPSGDYGYTF,TGTGCCAGCAGCTCACCCCGCGGGACAGGGCCTAGTGGCGACTATGGCTACACCTTC
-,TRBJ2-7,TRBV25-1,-,CASSERQGGSYEQYF,TGTGCCAGCAGTGAAAGACAGGGAGGATCCTACGAGCAGTACTTC
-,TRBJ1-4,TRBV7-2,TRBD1,CASSYRTGRLTNEKLFF,TGTGCCAGCAGCTACCGGACAGGGCGTTTGACTAATGAAAAACTGTTTTTT
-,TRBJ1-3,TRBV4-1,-,CASSGNTIYF,TGCGCCAGCTCTGGAAACACCATATATTTT
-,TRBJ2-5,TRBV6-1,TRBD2,CASSDRLAEVVGTQYF,TGTGCCAGCAGTGACAGACTAGCGGAAGTTGTGGGGACCCAGTACTTC